The source of this T cell receptor (beta chain) is a study of T-cell reconstitution after alpha-beta-depleted transplantation in children. Preparation of the TCRbeta library involved a method that used unique molecular identifiers. One entry per CDR3 protein results from TCRdb running MiXCR on the PCR reads. The table includes 500,000 to 750,000 distinct CDR3 sequences, 25% to 30% detected once. CDR3 size: 14 residues. Trimming left V 3 bases short and J 0 bases short, with 9 bases between. Germline values: CDR1 SQVTM, CDR2 ANQGSEA. The chain has TRBV29-1 and TRBJ2-4; D is undetermined. The sample consisted of PBMCs, taken before TCRalphabeta/CD19-depleted stem cell transplant. The source of this sequence is a boy under three years old with Wiskott-Aldrich syndrome, due to receive a stem cell transplant. The CDR3 coding sequence is TGCAGCGTTGATCGAAGGATAGCCAAAAACATTCAGTACTTC. Residues: CSVDRRIAKNIQYF.